This T cell receptor beta chain was sequenced in a study of T cell changes during pregnancy in multiple sclerosis. CDR1 MGHRA and CDR2 YSYEKL come from the germline V gene. Trimming took off 0 bases at V and 8 bases at J, with 9 bases between the two ends. There are 13 residues in the CDR3. Generated by immunoSEQ multiplex PCR, the TCRdb table keeps only in-frame clones and is missing some. The sample gives around 88,000 clones, 91% of which show up once; under 3% is in the top ten. The sequences come from peripheral blood, collected in the first trimester of pregnancy. This clonotype originated in a female donor with multiple sclerosis, enrolled in a pregnancy study. This sequence joins TRBV4-1 and TRBJ2-3; D possibly corresponds to TRBD1 (6 bases). The CDR3 region is CASSQDRGSTQYF. The CDR3 nucleotides read TGCGCCAGCAGCCAAGACAGGGGATCTACGCAGTATTTT.